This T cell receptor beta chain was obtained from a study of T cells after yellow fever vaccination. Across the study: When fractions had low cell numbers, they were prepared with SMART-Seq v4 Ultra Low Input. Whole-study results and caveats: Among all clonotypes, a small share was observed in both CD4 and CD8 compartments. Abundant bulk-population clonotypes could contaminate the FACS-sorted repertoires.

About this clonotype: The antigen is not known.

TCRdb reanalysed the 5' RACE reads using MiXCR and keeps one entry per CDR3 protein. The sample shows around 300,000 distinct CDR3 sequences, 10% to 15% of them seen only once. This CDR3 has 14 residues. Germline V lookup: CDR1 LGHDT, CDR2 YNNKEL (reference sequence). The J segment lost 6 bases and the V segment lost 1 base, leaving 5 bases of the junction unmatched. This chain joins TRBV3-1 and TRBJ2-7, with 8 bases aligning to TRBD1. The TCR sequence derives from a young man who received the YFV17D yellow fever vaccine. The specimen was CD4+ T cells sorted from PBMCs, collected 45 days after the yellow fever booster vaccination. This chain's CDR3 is CASSQARGRGEQYF. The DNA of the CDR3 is TGTGCCAGCAGCCAAGCCAGGGGGCGCGGCGAGCAGTACTTC.